These T cell receptor beta chains were read from a single sample in a study of response to subunit inactivated influenza vaccine. MiXCR, run by TCRdb on the RT-PCR reads, gives a single entry per CDR3 protein. The sample includes some 300,000 distinct CDR3 sequences, approximately 20% seen only once; the top ten take about a tenth. The material was PBMCs from blood, obtained about 20 months after vaccination. These receptors were collected from a man between 50 and 69 years old who received an inactivated influenza vaccine. Each CDR3 is given with its conserved first and last residue. Fields, in order: V gene, J gene, D gene, clone size, CDR3 protein, CDR3 DNA. A D gene is named only where the DNA matches it firmly. The size field is filled for only some rows; it gives once, few, many or a size class.

V: TRBV28; J: TRBJ2-2; D: -; size: -; CDR3: CASSLTGTNTGELFF; DNA: TGTGCCAGCAGTCTAACCGGGACAAACACCGGGGAGCTGTTTTTT
V: TRBV9; J: TRBJ1-2; D: -; size: -; CDR3: CASSVDGARVGYGYTF; DNA: TGTGCCAGCAGCGTCGACGGGGCCCGAGTTGGCTATGGCTACACCTTC
V: TRBV5-1; J: TRBJ2-2; D: -; size: -; CDR3: CASSLQAIANTGELFF; DNA: TGCGCCAGCAGCTTACAGGCGATAGCGAACACCGGGGAGCTGTTTTTT
V: TRBV7-2; J: TRBJ2-5; D: -; size: -; CDR3: CASSLLISETQYF; DNA: TGTGCCAGCAGCTTATTAATTTCCGAGACCCAGTACTTC
V: TRBV29-1; J: TRBJ1-3; D: -; size: many; CDR3: CSVEGIPSEPFSGNTIYF; DNA: TGCAGCGTTGAAGGCATTCCGTCCGAACCTTTCTCTGGAAACACCATATATTTT
V: TRBV7-2; J: TRBJ2-1; D: -; size: -; CDR3: CASSERDPAYNEQFF; DNA: TGTGCCAGCAGCGAACGGGACCCAGCCTACAATGAGCAGTTCTTC
V: TRBV20-1; J: TRBJ1-6; D: TRBD1; size: few; CDR3: CSARGIRTGYNSPLHF; DNA: TGCAGTGCTAGAGGGATAAGGACAGGGTACAATTCACCCCTCCACTTT
V: TRBV30; J: TRBJ2-7; D: -; size: few; CDR3: CAWGRAHEQYF; DNA: TGTGCCTGGGGAAGGGCCCACGAGCAGTACTTC
V: TRBV9; J: TRBJ1-1; D: -; size: -; CDR3: CASSVQTHGFTEAFF; DNA: TGTGCCAGCAGCGTTCAGACTCACGGGTTCACTGAAGCTTTCTTT
V: TRBV9; J: TRBJ2-2; D: -; size: -; CDR3: CASSVAAYTGELFF; DNA: TGTGCCAGCAGCGTAGCAGCTTACACCGGGGAGCTGTTTTTT
V: TRBV5-1; J: TRBJ1-1; D: -; size: many; CDR3: CASSSTAWTEAFF; DNA: TGCGCCAGCAGTTCGACAGCATGGACTGAAGCTTTCTTT
V: TRBV12-3/TRBV12-4; J: TRBJ1-3; D: -; size: many; CDR3: CASSLPRVAGNTIYF; DNA: TGTGCCAGCAGTTTGCCCAGGGTGGCTGGAAACACCATATATTTT
V: TRBV14; J: TRBJ1-5; D: -; size: -; CDR3: CASSQDRSQPQHF; DNA: TGTGCCAGCAGCCAAGATCGGAGTCAGCCCCAGCATTTT
V: TRBV28; J: TRBJ1-4; D: -; size: -; CDR3: CASSSPLMKTTNEKLFF; DNA: TGTGCCAGCAGTTCTCCCCTAATGAAGACAACTAATGAAAAACTGTTTTTT
V: TRBV10-3; J: TRBJ1-3; D: TRBD1; size: -; CDR3: CAISEDRVFSGNTIYF; DNA: TGTGCCATCAGTGAGGACAGGGTTTTTTCTGGAAACACCATATATTTT
V: TRBV4-1; J: TRBJ1-5; D: TRBD1; size: -; CDR3: CASSPTGGSNQPQHF; DNA: TGCGCCAGCAGCCCGACAGGGGGGAGCAATCAGCCCCAGCATTTT
V: TRBV3-1; J: TRBJ1-1; D: -; size: many; CDR3: CASTPSVESTEAFF; DNA: TGTGCCAGCACCCCAAGCGTGGAGAGCACTGAAGCTTTCTTT
V: TRBV28; J: TRBJ1-2; D: -; size: -; CDR3: CASTFVGRGYTF; DNA: TGTGCCAGCACTTTTGTAGGGCGCGGCTACACCTTC
V: TRBV5-6; J: TRBJ2-7; D: -; size: few; CDR3: CASSSGSGVNEQYF; DNA: TGTGCCAGCAGCAGTGGTTCGGGAGTCAACGAGCAGTACTTC
V: TRBV6-1; J: TRBJ2-1; D: -; size: many; CDR3: CASSPSGSSYNEQFF; DNA: TGCGCCAGCAGCCCAAGCGGTAGCTCCTACAATGAGCAGTTCTTC
V: TRBV10-3; J: TRBJ2-3; D: TRBD2; size: few; CDR3: CAISEGLAGVDTQYF; DNA: TGTGCCATCAGTGAGGGACTAGCGGGGGTAGATACGCAGTATTTT
V: TRBV7-8; J: TRBJ2-7; D: -; size: -; CDR3: CASSEPVGSYEQYF; DNA: TGTGCCAGCAGTGAACCTGTGGGGTCCTACGAGCAGTACTTC
V: TRBV20-1; J: TRBJ2-3; D: -; size: -; CDR3: CSASPHTDTQYF; DNA: TGCAGTGCTAGCCCCCACACAGATACGCAGTATTTT
V: TRBV6-2/TRBV6-3; J: TRBJ1-2; D: TRBD1; size: -; CDR3: CASSYSSYRGVNYGYTF; DNA: TGTGCCAGCAGTTACTCGAGTTACAGGGGAGTCAACTATGGCTACACCTTC
V: TRBV7-9; J: TRBJ2-1; D: -; size: -; CDR3: CASSLILSPGAYEQFF; DNA: TGTGCCAGCAGCTTAATTCTGAGCCCCGGCGCGTATGAGCAGTTCTTC
V: TRBV5-1; J: TRBJ2-6; D: -; size: few; CDR3: CASSLWQSGANVLTF; DNA: TGCGCCAGCAGCTTGTGGCAATCTGGGGCCAACGTCCTGACTTTC
V: TRBV5-1; J: TRBJ2-5; D: -; size: -; CDR3: CASRYQASQETQYF; DNA: TGCGCCAGCAGATATCAGGCGAGTCAAGAGACCCAGTACTTC
V: TRBV12-3/TRBV12-4; J: TRBJ1-2; D: TRBD1; size: -; CDR3: CASSLGQPRNYGYTF; DNA: TGTGCCAGCAGTTTGGGACAGCCCAGAAACTATGGCTACACCTTC
V: TRBV10-1; J: TRBJ2-7; D: TRBD2; size: once; CDR3: CASSEMGGSDYEQYF; DNA: TGCGCCAGCAGTGAGATGGGCGGGAGTGACTACGAGCAGTACTTC
V: TRBV11-2; J: TRBJ2-5; D: -; size: few; CDR3: CASSLGGTTQETQYF; DNA: TGTGCCAGCAGCTTAGGCGGGACGACCCAAGAGACCCAGTACTTC
V: TRBV7-9; J: TRBJ1-4; D: TRBD1; size: -; CDR3: CASSRNPQGRDEKLFF; DNA: TGTGCCAGCAGCCGTAACCCACAGGGGAGGGATGAAAAACTGTTTTTT
V: TRBV28; J: TRBJ1-6; D: -; size: many; CDR3: CASSSVDSPLHF; DNA: TGTGCCAGCAGTTCGGTAGATTCACCCCTCCACTTT
V: TRBV20-1; J: TRBJ2-2; D: -; size: few; CDR3: CSAGDTSNTGELFF; DNA: TGCAGTGCTGGGGACACCTCGAACACCGGGGAGCTGTTTTTT
V: TRBV14; J: TRBJ2-1; D: TRBD2; size: many; CDR3: CASSRWTSGRLSSYNEQFF; DNA: TGTGCCAGCAGCCGATGGACTAGCGGGAGGTTAAGCTCCTACAATGAGCAGTTCTTC
V: TRBV29-1; J: TRBJ2-1; D: -; size: -; CDR3: CSVSDNEQFF; DNA: TGCAGCGTCTCGGACAATGAGCAGTTCTTC
V: TRBV6-5; J: TRBJ1-3; D: -; size: few; CDR3: CASSYSWNSGNTIYF; DNA: TGTGCCAGCAGTTACTCGTGGAATTCTGGAAACACCATATATTTT
V: TRBV4-2; J: TRBJ2-1; D: -; size: few; CDR3: CASSQDKGTWQFF; DNA: TGTGCCAGCAGCCAAGATAAAGGGACATGGCAGTTCTTC
V: TRBV28; J: TRBJ1-1; D: TRBD1; size: few; CDR3: CASRGQGDAEAFF; DNA: TGTGCCAGCAGGGGACAGGGCGACGCTGAAGCTTTCTTT
V: TRBV5-5; J: TRBJ2-2; D: TRBD1; size: -; CDR3: CASSFGTGRNTGELFF; DNA: TGTGCCAGCAGCTTTGGGACAGGGCGGAACACCGGGGAGCTGTTTTTT